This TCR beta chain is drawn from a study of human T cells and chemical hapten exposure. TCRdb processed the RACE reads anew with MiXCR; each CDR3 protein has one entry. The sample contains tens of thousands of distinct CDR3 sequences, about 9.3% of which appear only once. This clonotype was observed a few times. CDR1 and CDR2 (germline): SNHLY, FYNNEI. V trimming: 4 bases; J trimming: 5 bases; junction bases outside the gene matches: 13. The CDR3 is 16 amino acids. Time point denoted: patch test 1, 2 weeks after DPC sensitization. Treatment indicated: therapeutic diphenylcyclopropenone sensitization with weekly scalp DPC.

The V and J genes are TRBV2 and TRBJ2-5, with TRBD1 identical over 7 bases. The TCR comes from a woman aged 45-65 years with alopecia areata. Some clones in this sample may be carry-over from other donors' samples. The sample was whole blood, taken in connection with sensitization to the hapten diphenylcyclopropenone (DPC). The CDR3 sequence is CASSGGLTRGQETQYF. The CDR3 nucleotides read TGTGCCAGCAGTGGGGGCCTGACCCGGGGACAGGAGACCCAGTACTTC.